Listed here are 15 T cell receptor beta chains from one sample, sequenced in a study of CD8 T cells in ankylosing spondylitis. TCRdb reanalysed the 5' RACE reads using MiXCR and keeps one entry per CDR3 protein. The table lists over 130,000 distinct CDR3 sequences, under 45% of them singletons. Material: synovial fluid, either unsorted or a sorted T cell fraction (not recorded which). The receptors stem from a male donor with ankylosing spondylitis.

This clonotype was seen only a few times. The chain carries TRBV11-2 and TRBJ2-7; D remains unclear. Per the germline V gene, CDR1 is SGHAT and CDR2 is FQNNGV. V shed 6 bases and J shed 0 bases, with 24 bases lying between them. The CDR3 consists of 18 residues. CDR3 in amino acids: CASSLIRDHALSSYEQYF. CDR3 in DNA: TGTGCCAGCAGTCTAATTAGGGATCATGCTTTGAGCTCCTACGAGCAGTACTTC.

The rearrangement joins TRBV5-4 to TRBJ1-2, with unresolved D. V was cut by 1 base and J by 5 bases, with 15 bases left in between. The CDR3 is 15 amino acids. Germline loops: CDR1 SGHNT, CDR2 YYREEE (reference sequence). This CDR3 reads CASSLLGFPPYGYTF. CDR3 sequence (DNA): TGTGCCAGCAGCTTGCTTGGCTTCCCCCCGTATGGCTACACCTTC.

The chain couples TRBV27 to TRBJ2-5, with 9 bases fitting TRBD2. Per the germline V gene, CDR1 is MNHEY and CDR2 is SMNVEV (reference sequence). Trimming took 6 bases from V and 5 from J; bases not matched to a gene: 13. The CDR3 has 16 amino acids. CDR3 coding DNA: TGTGCCAGCAGACAACGAGCGGGGGGCGGCCCGGAGACCCAGTACTTC. Translating it yields CASRQRAGGGPETQYF.

The CDR3 spells CASSSPWKVSSYNEQFF. The CDR3 bases are TGTGCCAGCAGTTCCCCCTGGAAGGTCAGCTCCTACAATGAGCAGTTCTTC. The chain combines TRBV28 with TRBJ2-1, with D unresolved. The germline CDR1 and CDR2 sequences are MDHEN and SYDVKM. With 4 bases removed from V and 0 bases from J, the gap between germline ends came to 16 bases. This CDR3 region has 17 residues.

In nucleotides, the CDR3 is TGTGCCAGCAGTTTATTGGGCCTCGGGTCCCTCCACTTT. Its protein is CASSLLGLGSLHF. The chain employs TRBV27 and TRBJ1-6; D ambiguous. Germline CDR1 and CDR2: MNHEY and SMNVEV (reference sequence). The V end was cut by 1 base, the J end by 14 bases, with 12 bases between. This CDR3 has 13 residues.

V gene TRBV6-1 combines with J gene TRBJ1-2; D is perhaps TRBD1 (6 bases). The CDR3 consists of 14 residues. Per germline, CDR1 MNHNS and CDR2 SASEGT. V lost 5 bases and J lost 6, with 16 bases in between. For the CDR3, the DNA is TGTGCCAGCAGTACCTACAGGGATTCGAATGGCTACACCTTC. Translating it yields CASSTYRDSNGYTF.

The J gene is TRBJ2-1, the V gene TRBV20-1; the D gene is possibly TRBD1 (5 bases). The CDR3 extends over 14 amino acids. Deletions cut 5 bases from V and 0 bases from J, with 11 bases between. Germline V gives CDR1 DFQATT, CDR2 SNEGSKA (reference sequence). Written as DNA, the CDR3 is TGCAGTGCTCCCAGGGTAAGCTCCTACAATGAGCAGTTCTTC. This codes for CSAPRVSSYNEQFF.

This clonotype showed up just once. The rearrangement joins TRBV27 to TRBJ1-1, with D possibly TRBD1 on 5 matching bases. CDR1 MNHEY and CDR2 SMNVEV come from the germline V gene (reference sequence). The CDR3 totals 14 residues. Trimming removed 3 bases from V and 4 bases from J, with 12 bases in between. The CDR3, as DNA: TGTGCCAGCAGTTTCTCCGTAAGGGGCACTGAAGCTTTCTTT. This encodes CASSFSVRGTEAFF.

The V call is TRBV12-3 or TRBV12-4, the J call TRBJ1-6, with TRBD1 identical over 7 bases. This CDR3 spans 13 amino acids. V was pared by 5 bases and J by 8 bases, with 3 bases of the junction left unmatched. The CDR3 region has the DNA TGTGCCAGCAGTCGGGACAGAGATTCACCCCTCCACTTT. Its translation: CASSRDRDSPLHF.

The sample holds a few counts of this clonotype. The chain joins TRBV7-8 to TRBJ1-5; D is undetermined. The germline V gene encodes CDR1 SGHVS and CDR2 FQNEAQ. The CDR3 runs to 15 residues. With 1 base removed from V and 7 bases from J, the gap between germline ends came to 14 bases. CDR3 sequence reads: CASSLVSHRRQPQHF. For the CDR3, the DNA is TGTGCCAGCAGCTTAGTGTCCCATCGCCGGCAGCCCCAGCATTTT.

This rearrangement joins TRBV5-8 to TRBJ2-1, with TRBD2 identical over 8 bases. Germline CDR1 reads SGHTS; CDR2 reads YDEGEE. Trimming took 6 bases from V and 4 from J; bases not matched to a gene: 9. There are 15 residues in the CDR3. DNA for the CDR3: TGTGCCAGCACCCCCTGGGCTAGCGGGTACAATGAGCAGTTCTTC. Encoded protein: CASTPWASGYNEQFF.

V is TRBV5-1 and J is TRBJ1-1; D remains unclear. CDR3 length: 14 amino acids. The germline V gene encodes CDR1 SGHRS and CDR2 YFSETQ. V was shortened by 5 bases and J by 3 bases, with 14 bases between the two germline ends. CDR3 region: CASSTGRADTEAFF. The CDR3, as DNA: TGCGCCAGCAGTACCGGGAGGGCGGACACTGAAGCTTTCTTT.

This rearrangement joins TRBV10-3 to TRBJ1-6; D call uncertain. The CDR3 loop spans 15 amino acids. Between the trimmed V and J ends, which lost 3 bases and 0 bases, there was a span of 6 bases. Germline CDR1 reads ENHRY; CDR2 reads SYGVKD. CDR3 sequence (DNA): TGTGCCATCAGTGAATATTACTCCTATAATTCACCCCTCCACTTT. The encoded protein is CAISEYYSYNSPLHF.

This clonotype showed up just a few times. This chain connects TRBV5-1 to TRBJ1-2, with 7 bases lining up with TRBD1. Germline assignment: CDR1 SGHRS and CDR2 YFSETQ. V lost 3 bases, J lost 7 bases, and 21 bases stayed unmatched. The CDR3 is made up of 18 amino acids. The CDR3: CASSWRQGPPHLSAGYTF. For the CDR3, the DNA is TGCGCCAGCAGCTGGAGACAGGGACCGCCACATTTAAGCGCTGGCTACACCTTC.

This clonotype showed up just a few times. The J gene is TRBJ1-1, the V gene TRBV29-1; unclear D gene. Germline V gene lookup returns CDR1 SQVTM and CDR2 ANQGSEA. V lost 5 bases and J lost 2, with 9 bases in between. CDR3 length: 12 residues. DNA for the CDR3: TGCAGCGTTTTTCCAGGCAACACTGAAGCTTTCTTT. This codes for CSVFPGNTEAFF.